This TCR beta chain was captured in a study of T and B cells in COVID-19 patients. TRB rearrangements were amplified by multiplex PCR with BIOMED2 TRB-A/B primers. TCRdb analysed the multiplex PCR reads with MiXCR anew, one entry per CDR3 protein. This sample carries thousands of distinct CDR3 sequences, 26% of them seen once, and the ten largest clones take 17%. Blood genomic DNA input for TRB amplification was about 240-550 ng. Study findings and constraints: Symptomatic-phase blood samples from mildly ill patients and early samples from severe cases were scarce.

The germline gives CDR1 LNHDA, CDR2 SQIVND (reference sequence). CDR3 size: 13 residues. V shed 7 bases, J shed 5 bases, and the junction held 4 bases outside the gene matches. This clonotype was observed at least ten times. Its target is unknown. The rearrangement links TRBV19 to TRBJ1-5, with 8 bases lining up with TRBD1. Material: blood. This TCR came from a human donor with active COVID-19. Here the CDR3 reads CASTGTGHQPQHF. The CDR3 DNA follows: TGTGCCAGTACCGGGACAGGACATCAGCCCCAGCATTTT.